The 14 T cell receptor beta chains listed next were all sequenced from one sample in a study of T cell repertoires in cytomegalovirus infection. TCRdb reprocessed the reads with MiXCR, giving one entry per CDR3 protein. The sample records roughly 920,000 distinct CDR3 sequences, 30% to 40% being singletons. Their antigens are not known. Sequences were derived from cultured CD8+ T cells from PBMCs, sampled from culture after CMV antigen stimulation. The source of these receptors is a human donor in good health (CMV status not recorded). Some clones in this sample may be carry-over from other donors' samples.

This clonotype came up a few times. V is TRBV29-1 and J is TRBJ2-7; D perhaps matches TRBD1 (6 bases). This CDR3 has 11 amino acids. Trimming took off 3 bases at V and 4 bases at J, with 7 bases between the two ends. Looked up from germline, CDR1 is SQVTM and CDR2 is ANQGSEA. The CDR3 loop is CSVEQGYEQYF. In DNA, the CDR3 is TGCAGCGTTGAGCAGGGGTACGAGCAGTACTTC.

This clonotype occurred many times. The chain combines TRBV7-2 with TRBJ2-7; 9 nucleotides match TRBD2. Germline assignment: CDR1 SGHTA and CDR2 FQGNSA. The CDR3 length is 16 residues. V gave up 1 base and J gave up 0 bases; unmatched junction bases: 4. The CDR3 protein is CASSLGSGGFSYEQYF. DNA of the CDR3: TGTGCCAGCAGCTTAGGGAGCGGGGGGTTCTCCTACGAGCAGTACTTC.

This clonotype was found a few times. J is TRBJ2-3 and V is TRBV29-1, with 7 bases lining up with TRBD1. V shed 0 bases, J shed 5 bases, and the junction held 5 bases outside the gene matches. Germline V gives CDR1 SQVTM, CDR2 ANQGSEA. CDR3 length equals 14 residues. As DNA, the CDR3 is TGCAGCGTTGAAGAGGCCAGGGGGTTAGATACGCAGTATTTT. Protein product: CSVEEARGLDTQYF.

Ten or more counts support this clonotype. The genes are TRBV7-9 and TRBJ2-1, with no clear D. The V end was cut by 5 bases, the J end by 7 bases, with 9 bases between. CDR3 size: 12 residues. Per germline, CDR1 SEHNR and CDR2 FQNEAQ (reference sequence). Written as DNA, the CDR3 is TGTGCCAGCAGCCCCCAGAGGAATGAGCAGTTCTTC. Its protein is CASSPQRNEQFF.

This clonotype has just a few counts. The chain combines TRBV27 with TRBJ2-3; a possible D gene is TRBD2 (5 bases). The length of the CDR3 is 14 residues. The V end lost 6 bases, the J end lost 2 bases, and 12 bases lay between the germline ends. Germline CDR1 is MNHEY and CDR2 is SMNVEV (reference sequence). The CDR3 sequence is CASRPGLSTDTQYF. The CDR3 coding sequence is TGTGCCAGCAGACCTGGACTGTCCACAGATACGCAGTATTTT.

The chain joins TRBV9 to TRBJ2-2; 14 bases match TRBD2. The V gene end was trimmed by 4 bases and the J gene end by 1 base; junction bases not matched to a gene: 3. This CDR3 is 17 amino acids long. CDR1 is SGDLS and CDR2 is YYNGEE in the germline V gene. As DNA, the CDR3 is TGTGCCAGCAGCTCGGGACTAGCGGGGGAGAACACCGGGGAGCTGTTTTTT. Protein product: CASSSGLAGENTGELFF. Looking up the rest from reference TRBV9 and TRBJ2-2 gives the full variable domain: DSGVTQTPKHLITATGQRVTLRCSPRSGDLSVYWYQQSLDQGLQFLIQYYNGEERAKGNILERFSAQQFPDLHSELNLSSLELGDSALYFCASSSGLAGENTGELFFGEGSRLTVL.

In regard to this clonotype: Given a much more abundant clone one base away, this may be a read error. The chain employs TRBV4-3 and TRBJ2-1; no clear D gene. Germline lookup yields CDR1 LGHNA and CDR2 YSLEER. This CDR3 has 14 residues. CDR3 residues: CASGQVPGPNEQFF. For the CDR3, the DNA is TGCGCCAGCGGCCAAGTTCCAGGTCCCAATGAGCAGTTCTTC.

This chain uses TRBV27 with TRBJ1-2; D is unclear. Per germline, CDR1 MNHEY and CDR2 SMNVEV (reference sequence). The CDR3 runs 16 residues. V lost 3 bases and J 4 bases, leaving 18 bases between the germline ends. The CDR3 DNA is TGTGCCAGCAGTTTTCTGGCCCGCAGTGGAGCCTATGGCTACACCTTC. Translating gives CASSFLARSGAYGYTF.

This clonotype was seen at least ten times. The chain is built from TRBV7-9 and TRBJ1-6; D is perhaps TRBD1 (5 bases). The CDR3 spans 17 residues. Trimming removed 5 bases at V and 4 bases at J, with 18 bases between. CDR1 is SEHNR and CDR2 is FQNEAQ in the germline V gene (reference sequence). CDR3 in amino acids: CASSADRGTAYNSPLHF. In nucleotides, the CDR3 is TGTGCCAGCAGCGCCGACAGAGGGACGGCTTATAATTCACCCCTCCACTTT.

In regard to this clonotype: Possible read error: a much larger clone is one base away. CDR3 protein: CASSNLPGTRVWDYTF. The CDR3 DNA reads as TGTGCCAGCAGCAACCTTCCGGGGACTCGAGTATGGGACTACACCTTC. The V call is TRBV7-8, the J call TRBJ1-2, with a tentative D call TRBD1 (5 bases). The germline gives CDR1 SGHVS, CDR2 FQNEAQ. The CDR3 has 16 residues. Trimming shortened V by 5 bases and J by 10 bases, and 26 bases separated the two germline ends.

This clonotype was found a few times. The genes are TRBV15 and TRBJ2-2; D is possibly TRBD2 (5 bases). The length of the CDR3 is 15 residues. Germline lookup yields CDR1 LNHNV and CDR2 YYDKDF (reference sequence). V dropped 5 bases and J dropped 3 bases, with 13 bases sitting between them. DNA for the CDR3: TGTGCCACCAGCCACACCGGGGAGTACACCGGGGAGCTGTTTTTT. This encodes CATSHTGEYTGELFF.

The rearrangement links TRBV6-5 to TRBJ2-5; possible D gene TRBD2, 6 bases. CDR3 length: 14 amino acids. The germline gives CDR1 MNHEY, CDR2 SVGAGI. The ends were cut back, 0 bases at V and 7 bases at J, with 12 bases in the middle. The CDR3, as DNA: TGTGCCAGCAGTTACTCGGGGGACTCCGGGACCCAGTACTTC. This encodes CASSYSGDSGTQYF.

This clonotype was seen a few times. V and J are TRBV7-8 and TRBJ2-7; no firm D call. Trimming shortened V by 1 base and J by 3 bases, and 10 bases separated the two germline ends. Germline assignment: CDR1 SGHVS and CDR2 FQNEAQ. The CDR3 is 14 residues long. The CDR3 reads CASSLESTVYEQYV. CDR3 in DNA: TGTGCCAGCAGCTTAGAGTCCACGGTCTACGAGCAGTACGTC.

This clonotype was detected only a few times. The chain employs TRBV7-2 and TRBJ1-2, with 8 bases aligning to TRBD1. This CDR3 has 17 amino acids. V was clipped by 5 bases and J by 5 bases; unmatched bases: 16. Germline V gene data show CDR1 as SGHTA and CDR2 as FQGNSA. The CDR3: CASSQTGAPLLQYGYTF. CDR3 DNA: TGTGCCAGCAGCCAGACAGGGGCACCCCTTCTACAGTATGGCTACACCTTC.